This TCR beta chain was observed in a study of cytomegalovirus exposure and HLA in healthy donors. Primers for the PCR totalled 60 Vbeta and 13 Jbeta. TCRdb's table, derived via immunoSEQ multiplex PCR, lists solely in-frame clones and lacks some. The sample lists 150,000 to 200,000 clones, roughly 72% occurring once. CDR1 MDHEN and CDR2 SYDVKM come from the germline V gene. The CDR3 is 12 amino acids. The V segment lost 8 bases and the J segment 5 bases; nucleotides outside the gene matches: 4. On this clone: Its antigen is undetermined.

Study findings and constraints: It was likely that a cluster of highly shared sequence variants was a sequencing artifact.

The chain combines TRBV28 with TRBJ1-2; 8 nucleotides match TRBD1. The receptor was isolated from a woman in her 30s in good health and CMV-seropositive. The sample consisted of PBMCs. CDR3 bases: TGTGCCAGCGGCGACAGGGGTTATGGCTACACCTTC. Protein: CASGDRGYGYTF.